Below are 10 T cell receptor beta chains sequenced from a single sample in a study of untreated major depressive disorder. Sequencing used immunoSEQ multiplex PCR; TCRdb keeps in-frame clones, though not all of them. The sample has tens of thousands of clones; approximately 87% are singletons. The sequenced material came from CD4+ T cells from PBMCs. Receptors originate from a woman aged 25 to 39 in good health.

The J gene is TRBJ2-7, the V gene TRBV30, with no clear D. CDR3 length: 11 residues. Trimming left V 0 bases short and J 8 bases short, with 8 bases between. CDR1 and CDR2 (germline): GTSNPN, SVGIG (reference sequence). CDR3 in DNA: TGTGCCTGGAGTGTAGGGCAGCAGCAGTACTTC. As protein: CAWSVGQQQYF.

This clone was recorded once. This sequence joins TRBV5-4 and TRBJ1-1; perhaps TRBD1 as D (6 bases). Trimming removed 3 bases from V and 2 bases from J, with 8 bases in between. Germline V gene data show CDR1 as SGHNT and CDR2 as YYREEE (reference sequence). This CDR3 has 13 amino acids. The CDR3 here is CASSWDKNTEAFF. CDR3 bases: TGTGCCAGCAGCTGGGACAAAAACACTGAAGCTTTCTTT.

This clone occurred a few times. This chain uses TRBV28 with TRBJ1-6; D is undetermined. V was clipped by 8 bases and J by 15 bases, with 14 bases between them. The CDR3 is made up of 11 amino acids. The germline CDR1 and CDR2 sequences are MDHEN and SYDVKM. CDR3 DNA sequence: TGTGCCAGCCGACATCGGAGTGGCCTCCACTTT. Translation: CASRHRSGLHF.

The rearrangement links TRBV4-3 to TRBJ2-7; D gene unclear. The CDR3 has 15 residues. The germline V gene encodes CDR1 LGHNA and CDR2 YSLEER. V was shortened by 2 bases and J by 7 bases, with 18 bases between the two germline ends. The CDR3 DNA reads TGCGCCAGCAGCCAACTCGTAGTACCGATGTATGAGCAGTACTTC. This gives the protein CASSQLVVPMYEQYF.

The chain joins TRBV4-3 to TRBJ1-6, with D maybe TRBD1 (5 bases). Trimming took 2 bases from V and 5 from J, leaving 10 bases between them. Germline loops: CDR1 LGHNA, CDR2 YSLEER. This CDR3 comprises 15 residues. CDR3 loop: CASSQKTENNSPLHF. The DNA of the CDR3 is TGCGCCAGCAGCCAAAAGACAGAAAATAATTCACCCCTCCACTTT.

The CDR3 DNA is TGTGCCAGCAGCTTAGCAGGGGGCGCTTATAATTCACCCCTCCACTTT. This encodes CASSLAGGAYNSPLHF. This chain uses TRBV7-2 with TRBJ1-6; 7 bases align to TRBD1. CDR1 is SGHTA and CDR2 is FQGNSA in the germline V gene. Unmatched junction bases numbered 3, after V lost 0 bases and J lost 4 bases. There are 16 residues in the CDR3. Based on the CDR3 plus reference TRBV7-2 and TRBJ1-6, the full variable domain is GAGVSQSPSNKVTEKGKDVELRCDPISGHTALYWYRQSLGQGLEFLIYFQGNSAPDKSGLPSDRFSAERTGGSVSTLTIQRTQQEDSAVYLCASSLAGGAYNSPLHFGNGTRLTVT.

The V gene is TRBV19, the J gene TRBJ1-3, with D hard to call. Looked up from germline, CDR1 is LNHDA and CDR2 is SQIVND (reference sequence). The CDR3 runs 15 residues. The V gene lost 3 bases and the J gene lost 0 bases, with 9 bases spanning the gap. CDR3 nucleotide sequence: TGTGCCAGTAGTATTCCGGGAAGCTCTGGAAACACCATATATTTT. Amino acids: CASSIPGSSGNTIYF.

This rearrangement joins TRBV4-3 to TRBJ2-7, with no clear D. V dropped 1 base and J dropped 5 bases, with 9 bases sitting between them. CDR3 size: 13 residues. Germline V gene sequence: CDR1 LGHNA, CDR2 YSLEER. The chain's CDR3 is CASSQGKRDEQYF. DNA of the CDR3: TGCGCCAGCAGCCAAGGAAAAAGGGACGAGCAGTACTTC.

CDR3 nucleotides: TGTGCCATCAGTGGGGTCGTCAATCAGCCCCAGCATTTT. This translates into CAISGVVNQPQHF. The chain is built from TRBV10-3 and TRBJ1-5; D unresolved. Germline-derived CDR1 and CDR2 are ENHRY and SYGVKD. V gave up 4 bases and J gave up 3 bases, with 7 bases separating them. This CDR3 region has 13 residues.

V and J are TRBV7-2 and TRBJ1-4, with 9 bases identical to TRBD1. Trimming at V came to 1 base and at J to 6 bases, leaving 3 bases not matched to a gene. The germline CDR1 and CDR2 sequences are SGHTA and FQGNSA. The length of the CDR3 is 15 residues. CDR3: CASSLGTGGDEKLFF. For the CDR3, the DNA is TGTGCCAGCAGCTTAGGTACAGGGGGCGATGAAAAACTGTTTTTT.